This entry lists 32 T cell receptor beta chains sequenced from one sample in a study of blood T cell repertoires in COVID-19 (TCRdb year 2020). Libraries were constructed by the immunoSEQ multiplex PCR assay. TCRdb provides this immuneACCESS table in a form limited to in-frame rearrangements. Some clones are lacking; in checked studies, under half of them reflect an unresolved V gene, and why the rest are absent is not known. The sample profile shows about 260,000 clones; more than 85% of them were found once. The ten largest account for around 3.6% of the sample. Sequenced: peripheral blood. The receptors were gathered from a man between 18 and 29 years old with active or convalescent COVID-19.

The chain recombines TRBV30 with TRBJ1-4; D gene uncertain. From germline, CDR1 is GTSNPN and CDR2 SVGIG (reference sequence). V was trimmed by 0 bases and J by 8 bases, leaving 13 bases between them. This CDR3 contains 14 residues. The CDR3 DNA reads TGTGCCTGGAGTGTCGGAGGCGGAGGGGAAAAACTGTTTTTT. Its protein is CAWSVGGGGEKLFF.

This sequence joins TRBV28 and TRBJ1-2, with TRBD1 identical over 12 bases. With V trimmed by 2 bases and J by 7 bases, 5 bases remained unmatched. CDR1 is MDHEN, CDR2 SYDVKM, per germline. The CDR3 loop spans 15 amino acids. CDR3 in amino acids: CASSLPGQGAVGYTF. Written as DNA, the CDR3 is TGTGCCAGCAGTTTACCGGGACAGGGGGCGGTTGGCTACACCTTC.

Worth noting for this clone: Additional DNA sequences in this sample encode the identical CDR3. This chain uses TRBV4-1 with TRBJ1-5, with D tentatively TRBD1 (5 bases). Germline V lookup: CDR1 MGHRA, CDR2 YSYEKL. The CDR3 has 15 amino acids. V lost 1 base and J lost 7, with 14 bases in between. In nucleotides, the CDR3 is TGCGCCAGCAGCCAAGGGGGTTCGGGGGGGCAGCCCCAGCATTTT. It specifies CASSQGGSGGQPQHF.

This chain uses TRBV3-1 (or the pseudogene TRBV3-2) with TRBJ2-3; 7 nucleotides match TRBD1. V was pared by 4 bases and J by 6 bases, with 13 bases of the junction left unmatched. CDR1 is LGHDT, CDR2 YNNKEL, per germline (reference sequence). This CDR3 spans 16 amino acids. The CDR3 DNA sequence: TGTGCCAGCAGCCGAGAGACAGGGCCGACGGGGGATACGCAGTATTTT. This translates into CASSRETGPTGDTQYF.

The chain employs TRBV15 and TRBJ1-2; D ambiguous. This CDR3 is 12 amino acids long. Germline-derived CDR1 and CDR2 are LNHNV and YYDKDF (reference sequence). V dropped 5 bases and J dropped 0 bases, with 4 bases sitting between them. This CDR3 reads CATSSTNYGYTF. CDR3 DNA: TGTGCCACCAGCTCTACTAACTATGGCTACACCTTC.

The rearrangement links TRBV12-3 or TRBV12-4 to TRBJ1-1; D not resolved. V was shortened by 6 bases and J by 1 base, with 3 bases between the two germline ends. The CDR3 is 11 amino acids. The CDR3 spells CASSRNTEAFF. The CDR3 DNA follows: TGTGCCAGCAGCAGGAACACTGAAGCTTTCTTT.

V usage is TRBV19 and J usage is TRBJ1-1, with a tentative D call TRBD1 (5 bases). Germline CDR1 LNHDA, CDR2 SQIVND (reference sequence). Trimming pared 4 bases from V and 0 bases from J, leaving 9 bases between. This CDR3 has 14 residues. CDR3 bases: TGTGCCAGTAGTAAGGACACCTTGAACACTGAAGCTTTCTTT. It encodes CASSKDTLNTEAFF.

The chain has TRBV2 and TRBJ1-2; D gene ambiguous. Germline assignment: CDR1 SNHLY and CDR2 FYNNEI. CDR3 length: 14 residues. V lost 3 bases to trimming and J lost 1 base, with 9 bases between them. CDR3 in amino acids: CASSDWESNYGYTF. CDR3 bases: TGTGCCAGCAGTGATTGGGAGAGTAACTATGGCTACACCTTC. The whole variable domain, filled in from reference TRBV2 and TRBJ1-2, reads EPEVTQTPSHQVTQMGQEVILRCVPISNHLYFYWYRQILGQKVEFLVSFYNNEISEKSEIFDDQFSVERPDGSNFTLKIRSTKLEDSAMYFCASSDWESNYGYTFGSGTRLTVV.

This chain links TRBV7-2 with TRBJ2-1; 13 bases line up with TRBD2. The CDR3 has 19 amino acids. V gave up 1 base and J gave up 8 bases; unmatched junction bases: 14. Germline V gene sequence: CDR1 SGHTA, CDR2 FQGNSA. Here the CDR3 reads CASSLGPPPTSGRAHEQFF. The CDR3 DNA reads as TGTGCCAGCAGCTTAGGGCCCCCCCCTACTAGCGGGAGGGCCCATGAGCAGTTCTTC.

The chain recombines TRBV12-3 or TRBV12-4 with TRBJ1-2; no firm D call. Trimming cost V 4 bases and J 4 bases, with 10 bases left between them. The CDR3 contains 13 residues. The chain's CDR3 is CASSWEGGYGYTF. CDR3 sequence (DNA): TGTGCCAGCAGTTGGGAGGGAGGCTATGGCTACACCTTC.

The CDR3 DNA sequence: TGCGCCGGTCCCAACACTGACAGGGTCGGCTACACCTTC. Its protein is CAGPNTDRVGYTF. The rearrangement uses TRBV10-1 and TRBJ1-2; 7 bases agree with TRBD1. This CDR3 is built from 13 residues. From germline, CDR1 is WNHNN and CDR2 SYGVQD (reference sequence). Germline trimming cut 11 bases from V and 8 bases from J; bases unmatched to any gene: 14.

The CDR3 sequence is CASSIDSGDNEQFF. The DNA for the CDR3 is TGTGCCAGTAGTATAGATTCAGGCGACAATGAGCAGTTCTTC. This sequence joins TRBV19 and TRBJ2-1; D is unresolved. The CDR3 covers 14 residues. The V and J ends lost 0 bases and 5 bases respectively, with 8 bases between them. Germline assignment: CDR1 LNHDA and CDR2 SQIVND (reference sequence).

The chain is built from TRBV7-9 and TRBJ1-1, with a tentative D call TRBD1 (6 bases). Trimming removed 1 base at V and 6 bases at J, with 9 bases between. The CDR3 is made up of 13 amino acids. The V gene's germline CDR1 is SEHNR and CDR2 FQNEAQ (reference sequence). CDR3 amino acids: CASSLEYRAEAFF. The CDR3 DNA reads TGTGCCAGCAGCTTAGAGTACAGGGCTGAAGCTTTCTTT. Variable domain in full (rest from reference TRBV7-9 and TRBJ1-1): DTGVSQNPRHKITKRGQNVTFRCDPISEHNRLYWYRQTLGQGPEFLTYFQNEAQLEKSRLLSDRFSAERPKGSFSTLEIQRTEQGDSAMYLCASSLEYRAEAFFGQGTRLTVV.

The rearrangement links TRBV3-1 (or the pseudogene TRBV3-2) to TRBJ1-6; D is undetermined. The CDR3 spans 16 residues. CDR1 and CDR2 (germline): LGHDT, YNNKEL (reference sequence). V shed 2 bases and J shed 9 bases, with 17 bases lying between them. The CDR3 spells CASSQSGSGLSSPLHF. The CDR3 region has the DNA TGTGCCAGCAGCCAAAGTGGGTCTGGACTGAGTTCACCCCTCCACTTT.

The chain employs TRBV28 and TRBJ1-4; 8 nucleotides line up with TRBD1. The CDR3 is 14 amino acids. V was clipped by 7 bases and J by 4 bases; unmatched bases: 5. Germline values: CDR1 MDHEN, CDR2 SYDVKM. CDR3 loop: CASNPGQVNEKLFF. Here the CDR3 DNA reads TGTGCCAGCAATCCGGGACAGGTTAATGAAAAACTGTTTTTT.

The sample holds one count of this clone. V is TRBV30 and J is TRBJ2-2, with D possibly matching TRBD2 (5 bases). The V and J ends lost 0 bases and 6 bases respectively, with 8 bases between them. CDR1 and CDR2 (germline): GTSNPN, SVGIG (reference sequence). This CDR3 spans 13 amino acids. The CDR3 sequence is CAWSVGRPGELFF. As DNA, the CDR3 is TGTGCCTGGAGTGTGGGGAGACCCGGGGAGCTGTTTTTT.

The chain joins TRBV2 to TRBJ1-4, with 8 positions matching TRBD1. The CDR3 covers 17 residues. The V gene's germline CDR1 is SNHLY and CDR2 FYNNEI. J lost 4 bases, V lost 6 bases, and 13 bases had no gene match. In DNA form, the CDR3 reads TGTGCCAGCAGCCTTCTAACAGGGGGGACCGGTAATGAAAAACTGTTTTTT. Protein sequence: CASSLLTGGTGNEKLFF.

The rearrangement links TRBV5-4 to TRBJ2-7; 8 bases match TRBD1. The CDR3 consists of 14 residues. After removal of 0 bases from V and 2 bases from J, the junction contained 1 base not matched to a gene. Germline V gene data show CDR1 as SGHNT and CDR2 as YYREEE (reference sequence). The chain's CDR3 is CASSLETGAYEQYF. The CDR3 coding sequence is TGTGCCAGCAGCTTGGAGACAGGGGCCTACGAGCAGTACTTC.

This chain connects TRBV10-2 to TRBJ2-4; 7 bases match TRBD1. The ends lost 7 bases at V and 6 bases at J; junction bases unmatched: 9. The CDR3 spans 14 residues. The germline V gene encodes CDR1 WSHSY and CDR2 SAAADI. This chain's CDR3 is CASTPGGLLNIQYF. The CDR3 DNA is TGCGCCAGCACCCCAGGGGGTCTTTTAAACATTCAGTACTTC.

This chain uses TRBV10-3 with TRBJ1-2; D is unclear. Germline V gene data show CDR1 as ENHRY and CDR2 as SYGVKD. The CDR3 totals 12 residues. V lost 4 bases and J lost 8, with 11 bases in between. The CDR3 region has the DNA TGTGCCATCAGTGGCCTCTATGCAGGCTACACCTTC. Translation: CAISGLYAGYTF.

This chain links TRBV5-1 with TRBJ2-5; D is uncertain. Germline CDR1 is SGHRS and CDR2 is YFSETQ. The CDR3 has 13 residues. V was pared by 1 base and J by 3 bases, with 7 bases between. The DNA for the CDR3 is TGCGCCAGCAGCTTGCTTCGGGAAGAGACCCAGTACTTC. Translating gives CASSLLREETQYF.

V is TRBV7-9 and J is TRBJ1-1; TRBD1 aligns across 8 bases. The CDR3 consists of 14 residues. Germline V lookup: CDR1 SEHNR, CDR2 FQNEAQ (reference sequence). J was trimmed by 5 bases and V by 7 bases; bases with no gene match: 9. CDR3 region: CASTGSTGVTEAFF. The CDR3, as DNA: TGTGCCAGCACCGGATCGACAGGGGTTACTGAAGCTTTCTTT.

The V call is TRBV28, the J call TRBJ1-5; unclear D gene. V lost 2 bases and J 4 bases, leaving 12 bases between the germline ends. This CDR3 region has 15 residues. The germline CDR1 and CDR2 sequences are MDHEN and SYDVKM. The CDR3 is CASSLIPPNNQPQHF. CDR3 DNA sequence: TGTGCCAGCAGTTTAATCCCCCCTAATAATCAGCCCCAGCATTTT. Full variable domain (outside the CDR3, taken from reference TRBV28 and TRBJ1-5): DVKVTQSSRYLVKRTGEKVFLECVQDMDHENMFWYRQDPGLGLRLIYFSYDVKMKEKGDIPEGYSVSREKKERFSLILESASTNQTSMYLCASSLIPPNNQPQHFGDGTRLSIL.

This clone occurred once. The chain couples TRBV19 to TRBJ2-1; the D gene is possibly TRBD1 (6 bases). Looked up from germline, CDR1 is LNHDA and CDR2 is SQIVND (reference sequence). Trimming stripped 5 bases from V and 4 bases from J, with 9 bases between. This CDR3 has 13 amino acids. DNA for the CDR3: TGTGCCAGTAGTGTGGACAGATACAATGAGCAGTTCTTC. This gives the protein CASSVDRYNEQFF.

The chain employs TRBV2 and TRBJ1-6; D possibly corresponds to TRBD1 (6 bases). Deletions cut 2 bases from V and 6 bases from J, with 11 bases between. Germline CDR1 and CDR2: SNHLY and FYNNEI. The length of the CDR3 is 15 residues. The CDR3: CASSETGWGNSPLHF. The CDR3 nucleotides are TGTGCCAGCAGTGAAACAGGGTGGGGTAATTCACCCCTCCACTTT.

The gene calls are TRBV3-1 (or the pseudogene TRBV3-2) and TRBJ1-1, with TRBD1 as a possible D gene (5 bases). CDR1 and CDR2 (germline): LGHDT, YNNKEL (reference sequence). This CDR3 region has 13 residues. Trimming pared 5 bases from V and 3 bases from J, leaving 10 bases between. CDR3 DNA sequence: TGTGCCAGCAGCTTCGCGGGGGACACTGAAGCTTTCTTT. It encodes CASSFAGDTEAFF.

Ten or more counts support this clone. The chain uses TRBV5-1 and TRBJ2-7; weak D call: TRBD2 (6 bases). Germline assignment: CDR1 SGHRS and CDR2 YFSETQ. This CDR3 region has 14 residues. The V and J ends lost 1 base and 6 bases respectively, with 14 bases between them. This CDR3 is CASSLRLATSEQYF. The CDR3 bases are TGCGCCAGCAGCTTGAGGCTAGCGACCTCCGAGCAGTACTTC.

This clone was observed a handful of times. The CDR3 spells CASSPNANTGELFF. The CDR3 bases are TGTGCCAGCAGTCCTAACGCGAACACCGGGGAGCTGTTTTTT. The chain employs TRBV11-3 and TRBJ2-2; no firm D call. Germline loops: CDR1 SGHNT, CDR2 YENEEA. The CDR3 covers 14 residues. V dropped 6 bases and J dropped 0 bases, with 8 bases sitting between them.

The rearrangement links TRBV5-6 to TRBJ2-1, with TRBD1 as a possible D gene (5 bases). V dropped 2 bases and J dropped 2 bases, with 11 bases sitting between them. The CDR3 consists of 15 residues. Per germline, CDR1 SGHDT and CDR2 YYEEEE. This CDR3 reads CASSLGQGTYNEQFF. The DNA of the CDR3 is TGTGCCAGCAGCTTAGGGCAGGGTACCTACAATGAGCAGTTCTTC.

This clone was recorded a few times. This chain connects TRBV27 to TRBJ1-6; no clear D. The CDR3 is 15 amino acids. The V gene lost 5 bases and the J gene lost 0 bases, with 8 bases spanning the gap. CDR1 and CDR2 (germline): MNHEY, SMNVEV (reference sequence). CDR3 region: CASSPPISYNSPLHF. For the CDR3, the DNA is TGTGCCAGCAGTCCCCCAATCTCCTATAATTCACCCCTCCACTTT.

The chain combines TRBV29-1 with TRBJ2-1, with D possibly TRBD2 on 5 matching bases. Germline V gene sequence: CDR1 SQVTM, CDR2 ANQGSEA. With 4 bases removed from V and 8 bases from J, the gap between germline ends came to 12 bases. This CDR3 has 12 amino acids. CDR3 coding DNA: TGCAGCGTTGTGGAAACTAGTTATGAGCAGTTCTTC. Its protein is CSVVETSYEQFF.

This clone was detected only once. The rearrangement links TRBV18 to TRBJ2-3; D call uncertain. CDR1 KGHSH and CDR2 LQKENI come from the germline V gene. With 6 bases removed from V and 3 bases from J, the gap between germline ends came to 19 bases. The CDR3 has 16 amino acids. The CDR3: CASSQPGPERTDTQYF. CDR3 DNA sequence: TGTGCCAGCTCGCAGCCGGGTCCAGAGAGGACAGATACGCAGTATTTT.